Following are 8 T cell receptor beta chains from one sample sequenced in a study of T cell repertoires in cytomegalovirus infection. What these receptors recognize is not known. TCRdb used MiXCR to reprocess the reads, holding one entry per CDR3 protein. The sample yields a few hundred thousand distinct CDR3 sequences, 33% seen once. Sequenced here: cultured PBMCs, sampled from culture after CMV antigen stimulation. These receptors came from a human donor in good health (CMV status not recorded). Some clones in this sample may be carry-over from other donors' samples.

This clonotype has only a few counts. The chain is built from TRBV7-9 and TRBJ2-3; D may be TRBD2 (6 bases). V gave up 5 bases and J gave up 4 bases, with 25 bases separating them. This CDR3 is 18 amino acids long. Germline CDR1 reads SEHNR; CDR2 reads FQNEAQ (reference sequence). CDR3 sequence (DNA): TGTGCCAGCAGCCCCCATTCGATGGGCGGGATGAATTCAGATACGCAGTATTTT. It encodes CASSPHSMGGMNSDTQYF.

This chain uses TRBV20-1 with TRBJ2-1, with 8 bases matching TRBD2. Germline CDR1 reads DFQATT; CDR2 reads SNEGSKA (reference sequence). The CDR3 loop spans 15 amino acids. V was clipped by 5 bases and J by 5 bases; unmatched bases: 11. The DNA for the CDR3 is TGCAGTGCTCTGAAGGGAGCGGGAGCTGACAATGAGCAGTTCTTC. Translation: CSALKGAGADNEQFF.

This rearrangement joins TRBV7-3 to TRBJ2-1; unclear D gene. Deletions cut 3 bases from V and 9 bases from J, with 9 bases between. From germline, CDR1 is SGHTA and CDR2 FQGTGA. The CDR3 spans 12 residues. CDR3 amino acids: CASSLQTGEQFF. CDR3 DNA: TGTGCCAGCAGCTTGCAGACGGGTGAGCAGTTCTTC.

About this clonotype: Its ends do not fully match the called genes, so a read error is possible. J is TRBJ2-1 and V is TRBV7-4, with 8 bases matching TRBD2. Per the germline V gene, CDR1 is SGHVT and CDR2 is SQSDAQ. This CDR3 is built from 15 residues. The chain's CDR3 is CDSSFLAGYDNEQFF. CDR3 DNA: TGTGACAGCAGCTTTCTAGCGGGTTACGACAATGAGCAGTTCTTC.

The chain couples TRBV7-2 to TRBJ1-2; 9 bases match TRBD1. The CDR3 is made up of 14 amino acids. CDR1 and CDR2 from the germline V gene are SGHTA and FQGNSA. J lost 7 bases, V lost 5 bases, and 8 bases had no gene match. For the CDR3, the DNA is TGTGCCAGCAGCCCCGACAGGGGGGAAAGTGGCTACACCTTC. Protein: CASSPDRGESGYTF.

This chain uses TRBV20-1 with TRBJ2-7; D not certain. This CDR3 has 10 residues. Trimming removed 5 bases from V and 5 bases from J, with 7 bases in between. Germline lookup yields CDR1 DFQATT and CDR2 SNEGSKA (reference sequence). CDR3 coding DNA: TGCAGTGCTTGGCCCCACGAGCAGTACGTC. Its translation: CSAWPHEQYV.

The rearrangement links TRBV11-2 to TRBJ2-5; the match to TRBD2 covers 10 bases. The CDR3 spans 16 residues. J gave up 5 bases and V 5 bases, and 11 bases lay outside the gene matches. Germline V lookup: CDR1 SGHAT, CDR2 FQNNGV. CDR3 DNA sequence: TGTGCCAGCAGCGCAGTGACTAGCGGGTACGGGGAGACCCAGTACTTC. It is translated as CASSAVTSGYGETQYF.

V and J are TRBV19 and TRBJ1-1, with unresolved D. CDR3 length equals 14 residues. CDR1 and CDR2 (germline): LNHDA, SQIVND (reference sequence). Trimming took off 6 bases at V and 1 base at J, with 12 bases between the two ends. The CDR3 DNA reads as TGTGCCAGTAGGCCCACAAACTCGAACACTGAAGCTTTCTTT. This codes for CASRPTNSNTEAFF.